This is a list of T cell receptor beta chains from one sample in a study of cytomegalovirus exposure and HLA in healthy donors. Generated by immunoSEQ multiplex PCR, the TCRdb table keeps only in-frame clones and is missing some. The table lists approximately 260,000 clones, approximately 86% of them singletons. What was sequenced was PBMCs. Source of these receptors: a woman aged 18-30 years in good health and CMV-seronegative. Each CDR3 is given with its conserved first and last residue. A D gene is named only where the DNA matches it firmly.

j_call	v_call	d_call	cdr3_aa
TRBJ1-6	TRBV7-3	TRBD1	CASSSRQGINSPLHF
TRBJ2-7	TRBV5-6	TRBD2	CASRISGVGEQYF
TRBJ2-1	TRBV27	TRBD1	CASRFRDSSYNEQFF
TRBJ2-2	TRBV6-5	NA	CASSLRVYTGELFF
TRBJ1-6	TRBV5-6	NA	CASSLEQGMGTYNSPLHF
TRBJ1-6	TRBV28	TRBD1	CASSIPGGYYNSPLHF
TRBJ2-1	TRBV5-4	NA	CASSWPEGGEQFF
TRBJ2-3	TRBV6-5	NA	CASSYGHPTDTQYF
TRBJ2-7	TRBV28	NA	CASSTGEYEQYF
TRBJ2-7	TRBV5-1	TRBD2	CASSPGGTSGYEQYF
TRBJ2-3	TRBV4-3	TRBD1	CASSQHLRGTGGTDTQYF
TRBJ2-1	TRBV30	TRBD2	CAAKREGRNEQFF
TRBJ1-2	TRBV6-6	TRBD1	CASITGGYYTF
TRBJ2-2	TRBV6-4	TRBD1	CASSRFTGADTGELFF
TRBJ2-7	TRBV5-1	TRBD1	CASSSDRGREQYF
TRBJ2-3	TRBV7-2	NA	CASSLGLGDTQYF
TRBJ1-2	TRBV6-4	NA	CASSDSGAGGYTF
TRBJ2-3	TRBV13	TRBD1	CASSSAPAGGRTDTQYF
TRBJ2-1	TRBV2	NA	CASGQKNEQFF
TRBJ1-5	TRBV10-1	TRBD1	CASSESKGQGLGPNQPQHF
TRBJ1-4	TRBV4-3	TRBD1	CASSPQGQREKLFF
TRBJ1-1	TRBV6-5	NA	CASSYRVNTEAFF
TRBJ2-2	TRBV11-3	NA	CASSLAAGPGTGELFF
TRBJ2-3	TRBV9	NA	CASSGGGLVADTQYF
TRBJ2-3	TRBV21-1	NA	CASSKPLGLAGGLNTQYF
TRBJ2-7	TRBV28	TRBD1	CASSTGGSFSYEQYF
TRBJ2-3	TRBV9	TRBD2	CASSEAIRLAFTDTQYF
TRBJ2-7	TRBV14	NA	CASSLDSDYEQYF
TRBJ2-7	TRBV4-3	NA	CASSQGRSTNEQYF
TRBJ1-3	TRBV6-6	NA	CASSFTGSSGNTIYF
TRBJ2-2	TRBV25-1	TRBD1	CASSETGLVGELFF
TRBJ2-7	TRBV19	NA	CASSIGSGSYEQYF
TRBJ2-3	TRBV5-1	NA	CASSYRDNTDTQYF
TRBJ2-1	TRBV18	NA	CASSPGGVDEQFF
TRBJ1-4	TRBV2	TRBD1	CAIHEPGQGNEKLFF
TRBJ1-2	TRBV7-8	NA	CASSLHPRGVGYTF
TRBJ2-3	TRBV7-7	TRBD2	CASSPGTSGSTDTQYF
TRBJ2-7	TRBV6-5	TRBD1	CASSYGDRGYEQYF
TRBJ1-2	TRBV6-4	TRBD1	CASSDSGQGYGYTF
TRBJ1-2	TRBV6-5	NA	CASSYDGGTSLGYTF
TRBJ1-1	TRBV4-1	TRBD1	CASSQDGTGVGTEAFF
TRBJ1-4	TRBV30	NA	CGGGGIGKEKLFF
TRBJ2-7	TRBV30	TRBD1	CAWSQPGQNSYEQYF
TRBJ1-1	TRBV9	TRBD1	CASNVTGGNTEAFF
TRBJ2-7	TRBV30	TRBD1	CAWSVGTGGAGGQYF
TRBJ2-5	TRBV7-2	NA	CASTGQETQYF
TRBJ2-3	TRBV27	NA	CASSLAGDTQYF
TRBJ1-2	TRBV5-4	NA	CASSSRQATNYGYTF
TRBJ2-7	TRBV5-1	TRBD2	CASSSGLAGLYEQYF
TRBJ2-7	TRBV6-5	NA	CASSLYVGRAYEQYF
TRBJ2-7	TRBV30	NA	CAWSVPLKGMSGSNYEQYF
TRBJ1-1	TRBV9	NA	CASSGTDTEAFF
TRBJ1-6	TRBV6-5	TRBD1	CAATGTGYNSPLHF